Shown below are 32 T cell receptor beta chains from a single sample sequenced in a study of blood T cell repertoires in COVID-19. Sequencing was performed with immunoSEQ multiplex PCR; in TCRdb, only in-frame clones are kept and a portion is missing. Of about 110,000 clones detected, around 90% appear once; the ten largest clones hold 2% to 3%. The sequenced sample was peripheral blood. The receptors originated from a human donor in a cohort sampled during active COVID-19.

This rearrangement joins TRBV30 to TRBJ1-5; 8 bases match TRBD1. The CDR3 extends over 15 amino acids. V shed 2 bases and J 6 bases; nucleotides not matched to a gene: 9. Per the germline V gene, CDR1 is GTSNPN and CDR2 is SVGIG (reference sequence). The CDR3 spells CAWSLRAGGLQPQHF. For the CDR3, the DNA is TGTGCCTGGAGTTTGAGGGCAGGGGGCCTTCAGCCCCAGCATTTT.

The rearrangement joins TRBV6-5 to TRBJ1-1, with 7 bases aligning to TRBD1. Germline V CDR1 and CDR2: MNHEY, SVGAGI. With V trimmed by 5 bases and J by 4 bases, 10 bases remained unmatched. The CDR3 is made up of 15 amino acids. The CDR3 region has the DNA TGTGCCAGCAGTAATTCCGACAGGGTAGGCACTGAAGCTTTCTTT. Translation gives CASSNSDRVGTEAFF.

In DNA form, the CDR3 reads TGTGCCAGCAGGGCCGGGACAGGGGGCGTGACCCGGTACGAGCAGTACTTC. As protein: CASRAGTGGVTRYEQYF. The rearrangement joins TRBV7-9 to TRBJ2-7, with TRBD1 matching over 12 bases. Germline CDR1 and CDR2: SEHNR and FQNEAQ (reference sequence). The junction had 13 bases not matched to a gene; V was cut back by 6 bases and J by 4 bases. The CDR3 loop spans 17 amino acids.

This clone appeared once. The chain recombines TRBV6-4 with TRBJ2-3, with a weak D call TRBD2 (7 bases). Germline V lookup: CDR1 MRHNA, CDR2 SNTAGT. The V end lost 0 bases, the J end lost 0 bases, and 10 bases lay between the germline ends. There are 16 residues in the CDR3. CDR3 amino acids: CASSDSGGASTDTQYF. As DNA, the CDR3 is TGTGCCAGCAGTGACTCGGGGGGGGCCAGCACAGATACGCAGTATTTT.

This clone has more than one count but fewer than ten. The rearrangement uses TRBV29-1 and TRBJ1-2; 7 bases line up with TRBD1. Germline V gene lookup returns CDR1 SQVTM and CDR2 ANQGSEA. The trim removed 4 bases at V and 4 bases at J, leaving 12 bases unmatched. This CDR3 has 15 residues. The CDR3 coding sequence is TGCAGCGTTGGGGGAGGAAGAGGGGGCGCCTATGGCTACACCTTC. Residues: CSVGGGRGGAYGYTF.

This sequence joins TRBV9 and TRBJ2-2; 7 bases are a match to TRBD1. This CDR3 has 16 amino acids. The J segment lost 0 bases and the V segment lost 4 bases, leaving 6 bases of the junction unmatched. CDR1 and CDR2 (germline): SGDLS, YYNGEE. The CDR3 spells CASSSRGQPNTGELFF. In DNA, the CDR3 is TGTGCCAGCAGCTCCCGGGGACAGCCGAACACCGGGGAGCTGTTTTTT.

The genes are TRBV27 and TRBJ1-1; a possible D gene is TRBD1 (5 bases). The CDR3 consists of 15 residues. Trimming removed 6 bases at V and 6 bases at J, with 20 bases between. Looked up from germline, CDR1 is MNHEY and CDR2 is SMNVEV (reference sequence). Here the CDR3 DNA reads TGTGCCAGCAGGGCTAGGGGCCGTGGGGAGGCTGAAGCTTTCTTT. This translates into CASRARGRGEAEAFF.

The J gene is TRBJ2-2, the V gene TRBV10-3; 12 nucleotides match TRBD2. The CDR3 totals 16 residues. V dropped 4 bases and J dropped 9; count of bases not matched to a gene: 9. Germline V gives CDR1 ENHRY, CDR2 SYGVKD. The CDR3 DNA reads as TGTGCCATCAGTGCAAGACTAGCGGGAGAGAAACGGGAGCTGTTTTTT. Amino acids: CAISARLAGEKRELFF.

This chain links TRBV6-5 with TRBJ1-2, with D possibly matching TRBD1 (5 bases). The CDR3 runs 15 residues. Germline V gene sequence: CDR1 MNHEY, CDR2 SVGAGI. The V end was cut by 0 bases, the J end by 2 bases, with 10 bases between. The CDR3 loop is CASSYSPGWNYGYTF. In DNA, the CDR3 is TGTGCCAGCAGTTACTCGCCAGGGTGGAACTATGGCTACACCTTC.

The chain has TRBV2 and TRBJ2-1; 14 bases map to TRBD2. The CDR3 extends over 16 amino acids. Unmatched junction bases numbered 10, after V lost 7 bases and J lost 8 bases. Germline CDR1 is SNHLY and CDR2 is FYNNEI. CDR3 DNA: TGTGCCAGCACCGTGGGACTAGCGGGAGATTGGGATGAGCAGTTCTTC. It encodes CASTVGLAGDWDEQFF.

This rearrangement joins TRBV2 to TRBJ2-7; a possible D gene is TRBD2 (6 bases). CDR1 is SNHLY, CDR2 FYNNEI, per germline. V was cut by 8 bases and J by 0 bases, with 11 bases left in between. This CDR3 region has 13 residues. The CDR3: CASLAVLSYEQYF. Written as DNA, the CDR3 is TGTGCCAGCTTAGCGGTACTCTCCTACGAGCAGTACTTC.

This chain joins TRBV15 and TRBJ2-2; 9 bases line up with TRBD1. CDR1 LNHNV and CDR2 YYDKDF come from the germline V gene (reference sequence). The CDR3 sequence is 14 residues long. V trimming: 9 bases; J trimming: 4 bases; junction bases outside the gene matches: 6. In DNA, the CDR3 is TGTGCCACTGGACCGGACAGGGGCACCGGGGAGCTGTTTTTT. This gives the protein CATGPDRGTGELFF.

The chain uses TRBV5-6 and TRBJ1-5, with D possibly TRBD1 on 5 matching bases. V was clipped by 4 bases and J by 7 bases, with 15 bases between them. The germline CDR1 and CDR2 sequences are SGHDT and YYEEEE. The CDR3 sequence is 14 residues long. CDR3 bases: TGTGCCAGCAGCCCCGCGGGGGGGATACAGCCCCAGCATTTT. It codes for CASSPAGGIQPQHF. Complete variable domain (other parts from reference TRBV5-6 and TRBJ1-5): DAGVTQSPTHLIKTRGQQVTLRCSPKSGHDTVSWYQQALGQGPQFIFQYYEEEERQRGNFPDRFSGHQFPNYSSELNVNALLLGDSALYLCASSPAGGIQPQHFGDGTRLSIL.

By sample share, this clone is medium-sized. V usage is TRBV6-5 and J usage is TRBJ2-7; D unclear. Germline lookup yields CDR1 MNHEY and CDR2 SVGAGI. The CDR3 is made up of 12 amino acids. The germline V and J ends were trimmed by 8 bases and 1 base, with 9 bases remaining between them. The CDR3 is CASLLSSYEQYF. The CDR3 nucleotides read TGTGCCAGCCTTTTGTCTTCCTACGAGCAGTACTTC.

The chain has TRBV27 and TRBJ2-1, with D hard to call. The CDR3 is 13 residues long. Germline V lookup: CDR1 MNHEY, CDR2 SMNVEV (reference sequence). V was pared by 5 bases and J by 8 bases, with 13 bases between. The CDR3 sequence is CASSAHSLDEQFF. CDR3 nucleotide sequence: TGTGCCAGCAGTGCCCATAGCCTCGATGAGCAGTTCTTC.

The genes are TRBV5-8 and TRBJ1-5; D not certain. The CDR3 sequence is 16 residues long. Trimming pared 2 bases from V and 0 bases from J, leaving 12 bases between. From germline, CDR1 is SGHTS and CDR2 YDEGEE. CDR3 nucleotide sequence: TGTGCCAGCAGCTTAAGACGGAGCTATAGCAATCAGCCCCAGCATTTT. Translating gives CASSLRRSYSNQPQHF.

The chain joins TRBV9 to TRBJ1-1; no firm D call. Trimming took off 2 bases at V and 0 bases at J, with 14 bases between the two ends. There are 16 residues in the CDR3. From germline, CDR1 is SGDLS and CDR2 YYNGEE. CDR3 loop: CASSVSPRSLNTEAFF. The CDR3 nucleotides read TGTGCCAGCAGCGTGTCCCCCCGGTCGTTGAACACTGAAGCTTTCTTT.

The rearrangement joins TRBV3-1 (or the pseudogene TRBV3-2) to TRBJ2-7, with D perhaps matching TRBD2 (6 bases). Per germline, CDR1 LGHDT and CDR2 YNNKEL (reference sequence). The ends were cut back, 3 bases at V and 0 bases at J, with 15 bases in the middle. The CDR3 totals 16 residues. The CDR3 DNA is TGTGCCAGCAGCCAGGAAGCGGGCCTCCCCTCCTACGAGCAGTACTTC. Translated: CASSQEAGLPSYEQYF.

This chain connects TRBV5-5 to TRBJ1-3, with 9 bases fitting TRBD1. CDR3 length: 17 residues. Germline V gives CDR1 SGHKS, CDR2 YYEKEE (reference sequence). Trimming took 2 bases from V and 5 from J; bases not matched to a gene: 11. The chain's CDR3 is CASSFGTGQGLRNTIYF. DNA for the CDR3: TGTGCCAGCAGCTTCGGGACCGGACAGGGGTTGAGAAACACCATATATTTT.

This CDR3 is CASNPGQGAFTGELFF. CDR3 DNA: TGTGCCAGTAATCCGGGACAGGGGGCCTTCACCGGGGAGCTGTTTTTT. This chain links TRBV19 with TRBJ2-2; 12 positions match TRBD1. Germline values: CDR1 LNHDA, CDR2 SQIVND (reference sequence). V lost 7 bases and J lost 4; bases outside the gene matches: 7. The CDR3 is 16 residues long.

The rearrangement uses TRBV4-2 and TRBJ2-2, with unresolved D. The CDR3 covers 13 residues. V lost 5 bases, J lost 3 bases, and 7 bases lay in between. Per germline, CDR1 LGHNA and CDR2 YNFKEQ. CDR3: CASSRHYTGELFF. The CDR3 DNA is TGTGCCAGCAGCAGACATTACACCGGGGAGCTGTTTTTT.

This sequence joins TRBV14 and TRBJ2-2, with TRBD2 matching 8 bases. Germline V gene sequence: CDR1 SGHDN, CDR2 FVKESK. V shed 0 bases and J 3 bases; nucleotides not matched to a gene: 9. The CDR3 contains 18 residues. For the CDR3, the DNA is TGTGCCAGCAGCCAAGAATGGATAGCGGGGATAGACACCGGGGAGCTGTTTTTT. This sequence encodes CASSQEWIAGIDTGELFF.

The chain uses TRBV18 and TRBJ1-5, with TRBD1 matching 9 bases. V shed 3 bases and J 6 bases; nucleotides not matched to a gene: 6. Germline assignment: CDR1 KGHSH and CDR2 LQKENI. CDR3 size: 15 residues. The CDR3 is CASSPHRGQGQPQHF. The CDR3, as DNA: TGTGCCAGCTCACCCCACAGGGGGCAGGGTCAGCCCCAGCATTTT.

The V gene is TRBV7-9, the J gene TRBJ2-3, with 8 bases identical to TRBD2. Germline V gives CDR1 SEHNR, CDR2 FQNEAQ (reference sequence). The V and J ends lost 4 bases and 1 base, in that order; junction bases with no gene match: 4. The CDR3 contains 15 residues. CDR3 sequence (DNA): TGTGCCAGCAGCTCCCTGCGGGGGGGCACAGATACGCAGTATTTT. Translating gives CASSSLRGGTDTQYF.

This sequence joins TRBV6-6 and TRBJ1-2, with 9 positions matching TRBD1. This CDR3 has 16 residues. Germline lookup yields CDR1 MNHNY and CDR2 SVGAGI (reference sequence). With V trimmed by 6 bases and J by 6 bases, 14 bases remained unmatched. The CDR3 region has the DNA TGTGCCAGCAGCGCCGGGACAGGGTACCCCAGGGATGGCTACACCTTC. This translates into CASSAGTGYPRDGYTF.

This clone turned up a few times. The chain uses TRBV4-1 and TRBJ1-5, with D possibly TRBD1 on 6 matching bases. The CDR3 is 15 residues long. CDR1 is MGHRA, CDR2 YSYEKL, per germline. The ends were cut back, 0 bases at V and 4 bases at J, with 10 bases in the middle. CDR3 DNA sequence: TGCGCCAGCAGCCAAGAGGGCAGGGGAAATCAGCCCCAGCATTTT. Its translation: CASSQEGRGNQPQHF.

The chain recombines TRBV19 with TRBJ1-1; D gene ambiguous. CDR1 LNHDA and CDR2 SQIVND come from the germline V gene (reference sequence). Between the trimmed V and J ends, which lost 5 bases and 8 bases, there was a span of 9 bases. The CDR3 sequence is 11 residues long. The CDR3 is CASSPSVEAFF. CDR3 nucleotide sequence: TGTGCCAGTAGTCCGTCGGTGGAAGCTTTCTTT.

The chain employs TRBV10-3 and TRBJ2-2; 7 nucleotides match TRBD2. Trimming at V came to 6 bases and at J to 5 bases, leaving 12 bases not matched to a gene. CDR1 ENHRY and CDR2 SYGVKD come from the germline V gene. This CDR3 is 16 amino acids long. The CDR3 loop reads CAIRTTLAGGTGELFF. In nucleotides, the CDR3 is TGTGCCATCAGGACCACTTTAGCGGGCGGGACCGGGGAGCTGTTTTTT.

The CDR3 sequence is CASSSGTSGGAHEQFF. In DNA, the CDR3 is TGTGCCAGCAGTTCCGGGACTAGCGGGGGGGCACATGAGCAGTTCTTC. This chain links TRBV6-4 with TRBJ2-1; TRBD2 aligns across 16 bases. The CDR3 is made up of 16 amino acids. CDR1 and CDR2 from the germline V gene are MRHNA and SNTAGT. V trimming: 5 bases; J trimming: 8 bases; junction bases outside the gene matches: 6.

Points on this clone: Other DNA sequences within the sample encode an identical CDR3. The chain uses TRBV11-2 and TRBJ2-7; 9 nucleotides match TRBD1. The junction had 4 bases not matched to a gene; V was cut back by 3 bases and J by 4 bases. The CDR3 runs to 14 residues. Germline CDR1 reads SGHAT; CDR2 reads FQNNGV. The CDR3 sequence is CASSFGTGIYEQYF. The CDR3 coding sequence is TGTGCCAGCAGCTTTGGGACAGGGATTTACGAGCAGTACTTC. Filled out from reference TRBV11-2 and TRBJ2-7, the complete variable domain reads EAGVAQSPRYKIIEKRQSVAFWCNPISGHATLYWYQQILGQGPKLLIQFQNNGVVDDSQLPKDRFSAERLKGVDSTLKIQPAKLEDSAVYLCASSFGTGIYEQYFGPGTRLTVT.

The chain has TRBV19 and TRBJ2-1, with 8 bases lining up with TRBD2. J was trimmed by 8 bases and V by 2 bases; bases with no gene match: 23. The CDR3 has 20 amino acids. CDR1 LNHDA and CDR2 SQIVND come from the germline V gene (reference sequence). CDR3 DNA sequence: TGTGCCAGTAGTATATCCCCGCTTTTGGGTCGGCGGGAGGTTGCGGATGAGCAGTTCTTC. It specifies CASSISPLLGRREVADEQFF.

Here the CDR3 DNA reads TGCGCCAGCAGCTTATTACCTGCGACTAATGAAAAACTGTTTTTT. Its protein is CASSLLPATNEKLFF. The rearrangement joins TRBV5-1 to TRBJ1-4; D gene uncertain. The CDR3 is made up of 15 amino acids. The germline V and J ends were trimmed by 2 bases and 2 bases, with 10 bases remaining between them. Looked up from germline, CDR1 is SGHRS and CDR2 is YFSETQ.